This entry is about one T cell receptor beta chain. Its antigen is not known. The sample comes from a study of T cells expressing NK-cell markers. Overall study context: According to the study, TCR beta repertoires originated from sorted CD3+CD56+NKG2C+, CD3+CD56+NKG2C- and CD3+CD56-NKG2C+ T cells. Most of the eight sequenced donors were classified as HCMV-seropositive, and one was classified as seronegative.

TCR beta libraries carry UMIs added by 5'RACE template switching. One entry per CDR3 protein, without DNA, is what TCRdb gives after re-calling the 5' RACE reads. The listing contains a few hundred thousand distinct CDR3 sequences. This CDR3 comprises 16 residues. The germline gives CDR1 SGHRS, CDR2 YFSETQ. Study-wide points: Specificity for HCMV among expanded NKG2C+ T cell clones was not established.

The chain joins TRBV5-1 to TRBJ2-7; lacking DNA, the TRBD1 call made by TCRdb goes unchecked. Sequences were obtained from blood T cells: a sorted CD56 or NKG2C T cell subset, CD4+ or CD8+ T cells, or bulk PBMC T cells (not recorded which). The receptor was isolated from a man younger than 35 in good health. Here the CDR3 reads CASSSNRVPKIDEQYF.